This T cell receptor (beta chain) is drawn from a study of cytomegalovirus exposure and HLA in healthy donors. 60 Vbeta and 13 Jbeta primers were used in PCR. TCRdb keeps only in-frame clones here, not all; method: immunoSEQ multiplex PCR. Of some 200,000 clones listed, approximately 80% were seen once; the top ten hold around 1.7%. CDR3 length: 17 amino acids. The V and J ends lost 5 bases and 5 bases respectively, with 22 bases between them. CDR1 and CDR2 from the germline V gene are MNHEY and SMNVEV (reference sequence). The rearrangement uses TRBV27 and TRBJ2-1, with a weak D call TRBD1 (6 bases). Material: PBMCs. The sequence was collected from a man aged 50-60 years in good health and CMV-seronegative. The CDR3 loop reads CASSPLARGKKNNEQFF. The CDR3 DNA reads TGTGCCAGCAGTCCCTTAGCTAGGGGGAAGAAGAACAATGAGCAGTTCTTC.